The entry that follows covers one T cell receptor (beta chain) sequence. This clonotype appeared many times. This clone's antigen is unknown. Base qualities are not provided; no much larger clone lies one nucleotide away. The data were obtained in a study of T cell repertoires in cytomegalovirus infection (dated by TCRdb to about 2019). With regard to the full study: Because public TCR beta signatures pointed to carriage of CMV infection together with the matching HLA type, the HLA type of each donor mattered for the analysis.

Paper-wide results and their limitations: The ex vivo response was dominated by HLA-C-restricted CMV-specific TCR beta clonotypes, which also provided the single most frequent clonotype in two of eight donors. In both this cohort and an independent cohort of 300 to 450 donors, the cumulative frequency of public TCR beta family members distinguished carriers of CMV infection plus the relevant HLA type.

Sequences SNHLY (CDR1) and FYNNEI (CDR2) are obtained from the germline V gene. Counted from cysteine to phenylalanine, this CDR3 has 12 amino acids. Only the CDR3 DNA is retained, 36 bases long and in frame from the first base. Deletion took 6 bases off V and 7 bases off J, with a span of 10 bases between the germline ends. The sequencing machine was an Illumina HiSeq 1500. TCRdb passed the public sequencing reads through fastp at Q25 and MiXCR, retaining productive beta sequences. Each CDR3 protein appears once, grouped with its most common genes and DNA. For this sample the table gives 200,000 to 300,000 distinct CDR3 sequences, of which approximately 7% were detected only once. Less than 7.5% of the sample belongs to the ten largest clones.

Source material: PBMCs. The V and J genes are TRBV2 and TRBJ1-5, with the D gene not confidently named. This sequence originates from a human donor in good health (CMV status not recorded). Some clones in this sample may be carry-over from other donors' samples. The nucleotide sequence is TGTGCCAGCAGCCAAGGAATCCAGCCCCAGCATTTT. This encodes CASSQGIQPQHF.